This T cell receptor beta chain emerged from a study of blood T cell repertoires in COVID-19. Donors were grouped by their self-reported clinical history. Sequencing was performed with immunoSEQ multiplex PCR; in TCRdb, only in-frame clones are kept and a portion is missing. The sample consists of 200,000 or so clones, 88% of them appearing once. This clone has only one observation. This TCR was recovered from a woman under 40 who had recovered from COVID-19. Sequencing was done on a sample of PBMCs or T cells enriched from blood (not recorded which).

This CDR3 is CASSQDPLLVSEQFF. The DNA for the CDR3 is TGTGCCAGCAGCCAAGACCCGCTCCTAGTAAGTGAGCAGTTCTTC. The chain has TRBV4-2 and TRBJ2-1; D is unclear. CDR1 and CDR2 (germline): LGHNA, YNFKEQ. Deletions cut 0 bases from V and 9 bases from J, with 15 bases between. The CDR3 totals 15 residues.